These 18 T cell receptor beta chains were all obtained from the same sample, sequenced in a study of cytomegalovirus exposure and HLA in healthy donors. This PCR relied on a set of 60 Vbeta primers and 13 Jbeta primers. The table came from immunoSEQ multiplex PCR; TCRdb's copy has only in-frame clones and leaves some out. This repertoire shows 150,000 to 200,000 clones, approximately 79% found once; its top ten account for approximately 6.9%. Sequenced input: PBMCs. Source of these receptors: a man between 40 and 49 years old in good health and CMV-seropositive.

In DNA form, the CDR3 reads TGTGCCAGCAGCGCCGACAGGGACGTTAACTATGGCTACACCTTC. This translates into CASSADRDVNYGYTF. This sequence joins TRBV7-9 and TRBJ1-2; 7 bases fit TRBD1. The CDR3 covers 15 residues. Germline loops: CDR1 SEHNR, CDR2 FQNEAQ (reference sequence). V lost 5 bases, J lost 1 base, and 7 bases stayed unmatched.

The CDR3 nucleotides are TGTGCCATCAGTGAGTCGAGGGCTAGTGGAGCAGATACGCAGTATTTT. Amino acids: CAISESRASGADTQYF. V is TRBV10-3 and J is TRBJ2-3, with D possibly matching TRBD2 (5 bases). This CDR3 has 16 amino acids. Germline CDR1 and CDR2: ENHRY and SYGVKD. The V gene lost 0 bases and the J gene lost 4 bases, with 14 bases spanning the gap.

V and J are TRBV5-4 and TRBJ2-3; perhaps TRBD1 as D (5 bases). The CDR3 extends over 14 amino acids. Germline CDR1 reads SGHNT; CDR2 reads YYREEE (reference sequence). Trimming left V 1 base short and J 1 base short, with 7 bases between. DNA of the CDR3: TGTGCCAGCAGCTTGAAAGGGGGCACAGATACGCAGTATTTT. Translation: CASSLKGGTDTQYF.

CDR3 in amino acids: CASSRQTEKLFF. CDR3 DNA: TGTGCCAGCAGTCGACAGACCGAAAAACTGTTTTTT. This rearrangement joins TRBV6-6 to TRBJ1-4; D may be TRBD1 (5 bases). The ends were cut back, 5 bases at V and 8 bases at J, with 9 bases in the middle. The CDR3 has 12 amino acids. The germline CDR1 and CDR2 sequences are MNHNY and SVGAGI (reference sequence).

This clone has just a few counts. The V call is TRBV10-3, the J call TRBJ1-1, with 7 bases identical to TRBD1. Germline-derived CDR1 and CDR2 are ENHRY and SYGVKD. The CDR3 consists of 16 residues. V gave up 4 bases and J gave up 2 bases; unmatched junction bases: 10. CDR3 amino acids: CAISGSRQGHNTEAFF. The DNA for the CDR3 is TGTGCCATCAGTGGGTCTCGACAGGGCCATAACACTGAAGCTTTCTTT.

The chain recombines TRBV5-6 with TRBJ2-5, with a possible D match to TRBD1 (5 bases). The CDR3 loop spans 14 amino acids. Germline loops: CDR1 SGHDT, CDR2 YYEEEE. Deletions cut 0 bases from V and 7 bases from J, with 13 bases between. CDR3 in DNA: TGTGCCAGCAGCTTGGGGGGCCACCCAGGGACCCAGTACTTC. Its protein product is CASSLGGHPGTQYF. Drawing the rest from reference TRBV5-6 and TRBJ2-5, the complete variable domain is DAGVTQSPTHLIKTRGQQVTLRCSPKSGHDTVSWYQQALGQGPQFIFQYYEEEERQRGNFPDRFSGHQFPNYSSELNVNALLLGDSALYLCASSLGGHPGTQYFGPGTRLLVL.

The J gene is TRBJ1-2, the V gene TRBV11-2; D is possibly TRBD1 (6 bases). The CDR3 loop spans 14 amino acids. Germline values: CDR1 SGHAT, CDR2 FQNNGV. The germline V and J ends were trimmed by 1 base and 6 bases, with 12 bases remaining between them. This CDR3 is CASSLATGMDGYTF. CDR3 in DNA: TGTGCCAGCAGCTTAGCAACAGGGATGGATGGCTACACCTTC.

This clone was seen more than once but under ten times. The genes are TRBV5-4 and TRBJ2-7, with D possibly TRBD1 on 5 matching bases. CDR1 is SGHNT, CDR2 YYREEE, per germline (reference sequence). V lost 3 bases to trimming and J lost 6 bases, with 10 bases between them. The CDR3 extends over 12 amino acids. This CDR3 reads CASSSQGREQYF. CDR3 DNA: TGTGCCAGCAGCTCCCAGGGTCGCGAGCAGTACTTC.

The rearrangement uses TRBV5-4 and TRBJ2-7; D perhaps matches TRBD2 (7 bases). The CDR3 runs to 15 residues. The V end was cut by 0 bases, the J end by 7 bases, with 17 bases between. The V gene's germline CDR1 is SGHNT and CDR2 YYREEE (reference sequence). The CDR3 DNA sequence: TGTGCCAGCAGCTTGGGTGGCAGGGGAGGGTTGGAGCAGTACTTC. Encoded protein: CASSLGGRGGLEQYF.

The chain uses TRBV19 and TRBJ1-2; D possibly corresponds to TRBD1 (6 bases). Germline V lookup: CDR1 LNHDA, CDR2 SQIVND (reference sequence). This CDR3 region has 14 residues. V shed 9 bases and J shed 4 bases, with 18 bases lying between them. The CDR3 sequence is CASRFQGGTYGYTF. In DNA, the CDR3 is TGTGCCAGCCGATTTCAAGGGGGTACCTATGGCTACACCTTC.

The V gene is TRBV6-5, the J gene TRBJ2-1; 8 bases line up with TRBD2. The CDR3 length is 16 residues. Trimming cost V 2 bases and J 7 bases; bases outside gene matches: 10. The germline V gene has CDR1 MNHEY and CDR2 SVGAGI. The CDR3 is CASSYDGVRGANEQFF. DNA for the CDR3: TGTGCCAGCAGTTACGACGGTGTGCGGGGGGCAAATGAGCAGTTCTTC.

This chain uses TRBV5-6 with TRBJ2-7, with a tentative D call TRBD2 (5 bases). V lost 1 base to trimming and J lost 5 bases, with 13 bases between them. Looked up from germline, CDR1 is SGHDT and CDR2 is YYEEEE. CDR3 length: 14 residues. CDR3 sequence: CASSLTSGINEQYF. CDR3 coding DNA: TGTGCCAGCAGCTTGACTAGTGGGATTAACGAGCAGTACTTC.

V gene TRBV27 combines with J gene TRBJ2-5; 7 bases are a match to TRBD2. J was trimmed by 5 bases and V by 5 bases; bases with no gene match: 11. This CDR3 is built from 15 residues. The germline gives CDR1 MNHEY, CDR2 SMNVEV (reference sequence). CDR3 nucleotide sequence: TGTGCCAGCAGTCCCCGTACCCGGGGAGGGGAGACCCAGTACTTC. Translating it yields CASSPRTRGGETQYF.

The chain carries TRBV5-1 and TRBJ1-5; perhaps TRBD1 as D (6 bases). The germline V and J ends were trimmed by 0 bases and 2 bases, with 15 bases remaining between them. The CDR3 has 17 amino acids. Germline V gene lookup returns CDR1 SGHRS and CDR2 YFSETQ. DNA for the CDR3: TGCGCCAGCAGCTTGGAACAGGGAGGGAGTGGCAATCAGCCCCAGCATTTT. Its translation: CASSLEQGGSGNQPQHF. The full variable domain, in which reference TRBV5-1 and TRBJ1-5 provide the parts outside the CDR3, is KAGVTQTPRYLIKTRGQQVTLSCSPISGHRSVSWYQQTPGQGLQFLFEYFSETQRNKGNFPGRFSGRQFSNSRSEMNVSTLELGDSALYLCASSLEQGGSGNQPQHFGDGTRLSIL.

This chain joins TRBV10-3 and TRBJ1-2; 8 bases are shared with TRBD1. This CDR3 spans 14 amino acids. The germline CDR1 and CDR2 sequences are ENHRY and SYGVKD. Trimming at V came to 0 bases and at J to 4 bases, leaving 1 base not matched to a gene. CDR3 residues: CAISESTGGYGYTF. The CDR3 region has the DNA TGTGCCATCAGTGAGTCAACAGGGGGCTATGGCTACACCTTC.

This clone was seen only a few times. CDR3 in DNA: TGTGCCAGCAGCCCCTCCGGGACTAGCGGGGGGGGTGAGCAGTTCTTC. Its translation is CASSPSGTSGGGEQFF. The chain couples TRBV9 to TRBJ2-1; 16 bases align to TRBD2. The V gene's germline CDR1 is SGDLS and CDR2 YYNGEE. CDR3 length: 16 amino acids. Trimming at V came to 4 bases and at J to 9 bases, leaving 7 bases not matched to a gene. The full variable domain, rest sourced from reference TRBV9 and TRBJ2-1, is DSGVTQTPKHLITATGQRVTLRCSPRSGDLSVYWYQQSLDQGLQFLIQYYNGEERAKGNILERFSAQQFPDLHSELNLSSLELGDSALYFCASSPSGTSGGGEQFFGPGTRLTVL.

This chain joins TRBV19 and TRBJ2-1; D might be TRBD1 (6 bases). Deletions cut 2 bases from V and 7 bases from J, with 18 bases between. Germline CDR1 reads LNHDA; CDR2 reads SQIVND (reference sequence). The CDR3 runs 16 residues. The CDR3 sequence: CASSINRVRPQNEQFF. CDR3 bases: TGTGCCAGTAGTATAAACAGGGTTCGTCCTCAAAATGAGCAGTTCTTC.

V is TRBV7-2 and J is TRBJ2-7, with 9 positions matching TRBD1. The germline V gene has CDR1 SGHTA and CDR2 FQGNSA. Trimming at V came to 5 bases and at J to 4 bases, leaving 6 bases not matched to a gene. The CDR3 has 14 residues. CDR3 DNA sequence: TGTGCCAGCAGCCAGGACAGGGGATGGTACGAGCAGTACTTC. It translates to CASSQDRGWYEQYF.